What follows are 22 T cell receptor beta chains derived from one specimen sequenced in a study of beta chain features in type 1 diabetes. The study reverse transcribed the entire isolated RNA, so it sequenced expressed TCRB transcripts. Here immunoSEQ multiplex PCR was the method, and the copy in TCRdb shows in-frame clones only, minus some. In the table there are nearly 250,000 clones, about 14% of which are singletons. Material: naive CD4+ T cells from blood. These receptor sequences come from a middle-aged woman in good health.

J is TRBJ1-1 and V is TRBV7-6; D might be TRBD1 (5 bases). The V gene lost 4 bases and the J gene lost 4 bases, with 16 bases spanning the gap. The V gene's germline CDR1 is SGHVS and CDR2 FNYEAQ. The CDR3 has 15 residues. In DNA, the CDR3 is TGTGCCAGCAGCTCCAGTACCGCAGGGATCACTGAAGCTTTCTTT. Amino acid sequence: CASSSSTAGITEAFF.

This clone was seen a few times. The chain is built from TRBV27 and TRBJ2-5, with D possibly TRBD1 on 5 matching bases. The CDR3 is 16 residues long. The ends were cut back, 3 bases at V and 4 bases at J, with 18 bases in the middle. Looked up from germline, CDR1 is MNHEY and CDR2 is SMNVEV (reference sequence). The CDR3 sequence: CASSFWVGGRAETQYF. For the CDR3, the DNA is TGTGCCAGCAGTTTTTGGGTTGGCGGCAGGGCAGAGACCCAGTACTTC.

The gene calls are TRBV11-2 and TRBJ1-5, with a weak D call TRBD1 (5 bases). This CDR3 has 15 amino acids. The germline gives CDR1 SGHAT, CDR2 FQNNGV. Trimming stripped 2 bases from V and 4 bases from J, with 12 bases between. In DNA, the CDR3 is TGTGCCAGCAGCTTAATGTCCAGGGCAAATCAGCCCCAGCATTTT. Amino acid sequence: CASSLMSRANQPQHF.

This clone was counted between two and nine times. The V call is TRBV9, the J call TRBJ2-7, with 8 positions matching TRBD2. The length of the CDR3 is 15 residues. Trimming took 0 bases from V and 6 from J; bases not matched to a gene: 8. Germline values: CDR1 SGDLS, CDR2 YYNGEE. The CDR3: CASSVGSGGAAEQYF. The CDR3 bases are TGTGCCAGCAGCGTAGGGTCGGGGGGGGCGGCCGAGCAGTACTTC. The whole variable domain, remainder taken from reference TRBV9 and TRBJ2-7, is DSGVTQTPKHLITATGQRVTLRCSPRSGDLSVYWYQQSLDQGLQFLIQYYNGEERAKGNILERFSAQQFPDLHSELNLSSLELGDSALYFCASSVGSGGAAEQYFGPGTRLTVT.

Ten or more counts support this clone. The chain carries TRBV10-3 and TRBJ1-1; D is perhaps TRBD1 (5 bases). CDR1 ENHRY and CDR2 SYGVKD come from the germline V gene. The V and J ends lost 3 bases and 5 bases respectively, with 10 bases between them. The CDR3 runs to 13 residues. This chain's CDR3 is CAISDGGRTEAFF. In DNA, the CDR3 is TGTGCCATCAGTGACGGGGGACGGACTGAAGCTTTCTTT.

This chain connects TRBV23-1 to TRBJ2-5; tentatively, D is TRBD2 (5 bases). TRBV23-1 counts as an open reading frame of uncertain function. Between the trimmed V and J ends, which lost 3 bases and 5 bases, there was a span of 10 bases. The CDR3 covers 13 residues. The CDR3 bases are TGCGCCAGCAGTCAGTGGGCGGGTGAGACCCAGTACTTC. Translation: CASSQWAGETQYF.

In its sample, this clone was seen a few times. The rearrangement uses TRBV7-2 and TRBJ2-3; TRBD2 matches at 10 bases. V was clipped by 6 bases and J by 4 bases; unmatched bases: 13. Germline loops: CDR1 SGHTA, CDR2 FQGNSA. The CDR3 has 17 amino acids. The chain's CDR3 is CASRSSGGPRVADTQYF. CDR3 in DNA: TGTGCCAGCAGGTCTAGCGGGGGACCCCGGGTCGCAGATACGCAGTATTTT.

In its sample, this clone was seen a few times. This chain connects TRBV4-1 to TRBJ2-3; maybe TRBD2 (6 bases). Germline lookup yields CDR1 MGHRA and CDR2 YSYEKL. The germline V and J ends were trimmed by 4 bases and 4 bases, with 15 bases remaining between them. The CDR3 is made up of 15 amino acids. CDR3 amino acids: CASSPPRGASDTQYF. For the CDR3, the DNA is TGCGCCAGCAGCCCCCCCCGCGGGGCCTCAGATACGCAGTATTTT.

The chain recombines TRBV6-5 with TRBJ2-5; 7 nucleotides agree with TRBD2. The CDR3 length is 14 residues. The trim removed 4 bases at V and 2 bases at J, leaving 4 bases unmatched. Germline lookup yields CDR1 MNHEY and CDR2 SVGAGI. The CDR3 DNA reads TGTGCCAGCAGTTTGTGGCGGGGGCAAGAGACCCAGTACTTC. Translated, it gives CASSLWRGQETQYF.

For the CDR3, the DNA is TGTGCCAGTAGTACTGAAGGACATAATGGCTACACCTTC. It codes for CASSTEGHNGYTF. The chain carries TRBV19 and TRBJ1-2; weak D call: TRBD1 (5 bases). Germline V gene lookup returns CDR1 LNHDA and CDR2 SQIVND (reference sequence). This CDR3 comprises 13 residues. The V end was cut by 4 bases, the J end by 6 bases, with 12 bases between. The full variable domain, rest sourced from reference TRBV19 and TRBJ1-2, is DGGITQSPKYLFRKEGQNVTLSCEQNLNHDAMYWYRQDPGQGLRLIYYSQIVNDFQKGDIAEGYSVSREKKESFPLTVTSAQKNPTAFYLCASSTEGHNGYTFGSGTRLTVV.

This clone appeared a few times. The chain carries TRBV19 and TRBJ2-1; TRBD1 agrees at 9 bases. The CDR3 is 15 residues long. The J segment lost 3 bases and the V segment lost 5 bases, leaving 5 bases of the junction unmatched. The germline CDR1 and CDR2 sequences are LNHDA and SQIVND (reference sequence). CDR3 amino acids: CASSPRTGVYNEQFF. CDR3 bases: TGTGCCAGTAGTCCCCGGACAGGGGTCTACAATGAGCAGTTCTTC. Combining the CDR3 with reference TRBV19 and TRBJ2-1 gives the whole variable domain DGGITQSPKYLFRKEGQNVTLSCEQNLNHDAMYWYRQDPGQGLRLIYYSQIVNDFQKGDIAEGYSVSREKKESFPLTVTSAQKNPTAFYLCASSPRTGVYNEQFFGPGTRLTVL.

The rearrangement uses TRBV5-1 and TRBJ1-1; perhaps TRBD1 as D (5 bases). The CDR3 length is 14 residues. V gave up 4 bases and J gave up 3 bases, with 13 bases separating them. The V gene's germline CDR1 is SGHRS and CDR2 YFSETQ. CDR3 DNA sequence: TGCGCCAGCAGCCCTACGGGGGGTGACACTGAAGCTTTCTTT. This gives the protein CASSPTGGDTEAFF.

The chain joins TRBV11-2 to TRBJ1-6, with a weak D call TRBD1 (6 bases). The CDR3 runs to 14 residues. Trimming removed 1 base at V and 6 bases at J, with 7 bases between. In germline, CDR1 is SGHAT, CDR2 FQNNGV. In DNA form, the CDR3 reads TGTGCCAGCAGCTTAGCAGGGGTTAATTCACCCCTCCACTTT. Amino acids: CASSLAGVNSPLHF.

This clone showed up just a few times. The genes are TRBV7-9 and TRBJ1-2, with TRBD1 matching 11 bases. Germline V gene data show CDR1 as SEHNR and CDR2 as FQNEAQ (reference sequence). This CDR3 region has 14 residues. After removal of 6 bases from V and 8 bases from J, the junction contained 8 bases not matched to a gene. CDR3 coding DNA: TGTGCCAGCAGTTTCGGACAGGGGGCTGGGGGCTACACCTTC. This sequence encodes CASSFGQGAGGYTF. The entire variable domain, with the rest obtained from reference TRBV7-9 and TRBJ1-2, is as follows: DTGVSQNPRHKITKRGQNVTFRCDPISEHNRLYWYRQTLGQGPEFLTYFQNEAQLEKSRLLSDRFSAERPKGSFSTLEIQRTEQGDSAMYLCASSFGQGAGGYTFGSGTRLTVV.

This chain links TRBV10-3 with TRBJ2-5; D might be TRBD1 (6 bases). CDR1 and CDR2 from the germline V gene are ENHRY and SYGVKD. Trimming removed 7 bases at V and 2 bases at J, with 11 bases between. CDR3 length equals 13 residues. The CDR3 nucleotides read TGTGCCATCAAACGGACAGCGCAAGAGACCCAGTACTTC. It translates to CAIKRTAQETQYF.

This chain uses TRBV5-4 with TRBJ2-1; D call uncertain. Trimming cost V 2 bases and J 2 bases, with 5 bases left between them. The CDR3 is 13 amino acids. Germline V gene data show CDR1 as SGHNT and CDR2 as YYREEE (reference sequence). The CDR3 here is CASSFGPYNEQFF. The CDR3 DNA is TGTGCCAGCAGCTTTGGGCCCTACAATGAGCAGTTCTTC.

The chain uses TRBV5-4 and TRBJ2-7, with D perhaps TRBD2 (6 bases). Germline V CDR1 and CDR2: SGHNT, YYREEE (reference sequence). There are 14 residues in the CDR3. V was pared by 4 bases and J by 7 bases, with 18 bases between. In nucleotides, the CDR3 is TGTGCCAGCAGCCGCGGCGGGGACGCTAGGGAGCAGTACTTC. This encodes CASSRGGDAREQYF. Combining the CDR3 with reference TRBV5-4 and TRBJ2-7 gives the whole variable domain ETGVTQSPTHLIKTRGQQVTLRCSSQSGHNTVSWYQQALGQGPQFIFQYYREEENGRGNFPPRFSGLQFPNYSSELNVNALELDDSALYLCASSRGGDAREQYFGPGTRLTVT.

The chain has TRBV19 and TRBJ1-2; possibly TRBD1 for D (6 bases). The V end lost 4 bases, the J end lost 3 bases, and 15 bases lay between the germline ends. Germline CDR1 and CDR2: LNHDA and SQIVND (reference sequence). The CDR3 runs 15 residues. CDR3 bases: TGTGCCAGTAGTACTTCGAAGAACAGGGACTATGGCTACACCTTC. It codes for CASSTSKNRDYGYTF.

The genes are TRBV18 and TRBJ1-1, with D possibly matching TRBD1 (6 bases). The CDR3 extends over 13 amino acids. Trimming stripped 4 bases from V and 11 bases from J, with 17 bases between. Germline V gene lookup returns CDR1 KGHSH and CDR2 LQKENI. CDR3 sequence (DNA): TGTGCCAGCTCACTCAGCCGGGACATCGAGGCTTTCTTT. The encoded protein is CASSLSRDIEAFF.

This clone has only a few counts. This rearrangement joins TRBV29-1 to TRBJ1-5; possible D gene TRBD1, 5 bases. Per germline, CDR1 SQVTM and CDR2 ANQGSEA. Trimming stripped 4 bases from V and 6 bases from J, with 13 bases between. The CDR3 has 13 amino acids. The CDR3 sequence is CSVALEGVQPQHF. CDR3 nucleotides: TGCAGCGTTGCCCTGGAAGGGGTTCAGCCCCAGCATTTT.

V and J are TRBV19 and TRBJ2-4; TRBD2 agrees at 8 bases. CDR3 length: 16 amino acids. The J segment lost 7 bases and the V segment lost 3 bases, leaving 11 bases of the junction unmatched. CDR1 and CDR2 from the germline V gene are LNHDA and SQIVND (reference sequence). As DNA, the CDR3 is TGTGCCAGTAGTATCCCTCCAAGCGGGGGTGGGAACATTCAGTACTTC. Amino acid sequence: CASSIPPSGGGNIQYF.

The chain combines TRBV5-1 with TRBJ2-1; no reliable D call. Trimming left V 0 bases short and J 3 bases short, with 4 bases between. The CDR3 runs to 13 residues. From germline, CDR1 is SGHRS and CDR2 YFSETQ. CDR3 nucleotides: TGCGCCAGCAGCTTGGACAGCTACAATGAGCAGTTCTTC. Translated: CASSLDSYNEQFF.